The 28 T cell receptor beta chains given below trace back to one sample, sequenced in a study of CD8 T cells in ankylosing spondylitis. Study observations and caveats: Made up of 7 to 9 highly homologous variants, a TCR beta motif appeared characteristic of ankylosing spondylitis blood.

TCRdb processed the 5' RACE reads anew with MiXCR; each CDR3 protein has one entry. The table records 700,000 to 850,000 distinct CDR3 sequences, roughly 10% of them present only once. Their antigen targets remain unknown. The sequenced material came from blood, either unsorted or a sorted T cell fraction (not recorded which). These TCRs come from a male donor with ankylosing spondylitis.

This clonotype was counted a few times. The rearrangement joins TRBV24-1 to TRBJ2-1; the D is unclear. V lost 9 bases to trimming and J lost 8 bases, with 10 bases between them. The CDR3 extends over 11 amino acids. CDR1 is KGHDR, CDR2 SFDVKD, per germline. This CDR3 is CATHWLDEQFF. CDR3 sequence (DNA): TGTGCCACCCATTGGTTAGATGAGCAGTTCTTC.

The sample holds many counts of this clonotype. The chain has TRBV20-1 and TRBJ2-5; 16 nucleotides match TRBD2. V was clipped by 0 bases and J by 3 bases; unmatched bases: 13. Per germline, CDR1 DFQATT and CDR2 SNEGSKA (reference sequence). This CDR3 has 20 amino acids. The DNA of the CDR3 is TGCAGTGCTAGAGACTCCGGGACGCCAGGGACTAGCGGGAGGGAAGAGACCCAGTACTTC. As protein: CSARDSGTPGTSGREETQYF.

The V and J genes are TRBV18 and TRBJ1-2; possibly TRBD1 for D (6 bases). The length of the CDR3 is 13 residues. The V gene lost 6 bases and the J gene lost 4 bases, with 12 bases spanning the gap. Germline CDR1 is KGHSH and CDR2 is LQKENI. Written as DNA, the CDR3 is TGTGCCAGCTCCCCCCGACAGGCCTATGGCTACACCTTC. Residues: CASSPRQAYGYTF.

The table lists this clonotype with a few counts. The V and J genes are TRBV4-2 and TRBJ1-1; D is possibly TRBD1 (5 bases). Germline lookup yields CDR1 LGHNA and CDR2 YNFKEQ. With 9 bases removed from V and 1 base from J, the gap between germline ends came to 6 bases. CDR3 length equals 11 residues. CDR3 in amino acids: CASGTNTEAFF. In nucleotides, the CDR3 is TGTGCCAGTGGGACGAACACTGAAGCTTTCTTT.

A few counts support this clonotype. The V call is TRBV2, the J call TRBJ2-3; D call uncertain. CDR1 SNHLY and CDR2 FYNNEI come from the germline V gene. Trimming took off 7 bases at V and 0 bases at J, with 8 bases between the two ends. This CDR3 is built from 13 residues. The CDR3 spells CASTRKSTDTQYF. As DNA, the CDR3 is TGTGCCAGCACCCGGAAGAGCACAGATACGCAGTATTTT. Full variable domain (remainder filled in from reference TRBV2 and TRBJ2-3): EPEVTQTPSHQVTQMGQEVILRCVPISNHLYFYWYRQILGQKVEFLVSFYNNEISEKSEIFDDQFSVERPDGSNFTLKIRSTKLEDSAMYFCASTRKSTDTQYFGPGTRLTVL.

The chain links TRBV20-1 to TRBJ2-5, with 7 bases lining up with TRBD1. Germline V gene sequence: CDR1 DFQATT, CDR2 SNEGSKA (reference sequence). Trimming removed 4 bases from V and 5 bases from J; junction bases left unmatched: 13. The CDR3 extends over 15 amino acids. CDR3 in DNA: TGCAGTGCTACGCCGTTCAGGGGGATATGGGAGACCCAGTACTTC. This encodes CSATPFRGIWETQYF.

This clonotype was seen more than once but under ten times. The gene calls are TRBV4-2 and TRBJ1-5; D might be TRBD1 (6 bases). The CDR3 contains 15 residues. Germline V gene lookup returns CDR1 LGHNA and CDR2 YNFKEQ. Trimming left V 3 bases short and J 2 bases short, with 11 bases between. The CDR3 protein is CASSQAGDGNQPQHF. The CDR3 DNA sequence: TGTGCCAGCAGCCAGGCAGGGGACGGCAATCAGCCCCAGCATTTT.

This clonotype has a count of ten or more. This chain links TRBV15 with TRBJ2-7, with 7 bases aligning to TRBD2. This CDR3 spans 15 amino acids. After removal of 0 bases from V and 0 bases from J, the junction contained 2 bases not matched to a gene. Per germline, CDR1 LNHNV and CDR2 YYDKDF (reference sequence). The CDR3 DNA reads TGTGCCACCAGCAGAGAAGGCGGGAGCTCCTACGAGCAGTACTTC. It is translated as CATSREGGSSYEQYF.

The V call is TRBV10-3, the J call TRBJ2-7; 10 positions match TRBD1. The CDR3 runs to 13 residues. The junction had 6 bases not matched to a gene; V was cut back by 6 bases and J by 7 bases. Per germline, CDR1 ENHRY and CDR2 SYGVKD. CDR3 DNA: TGTGCCATCAGACAAGACAGGGGGCGGGAGCAGTACTTC. Translated, it gives CAIRQDRGREQYF.

This clonotype appeared a few times. The V call is TRBV29-1, the J call TRBJ2-1; 9 positions agree with TRBD2. After removal of 5 bases from V and 2 bases from J, the junction contained 10 bases not matched to a gene. The CDR3 contains 16 residues. The germline gives CDR1 SQVTM, CDR2 ANQGSEA. CDR3 nucleotide sequence: TGCAGCGTTTTAGATCTTAAGCGGGGGGCCTACAATGAGCAGTTCTTC. This sequence encodes CSVLDLKRGAYNEQFF.

Turning to this clonotype: The germline gene is not matched at one end of the junction; a read error may be the cause. The chain is built from TRBV29-1 and TRBJ1-1; D gene ambiguous. From germline, CDR1 is SQVTM and CDR2 ANQGSEA. The CDR3 runs 13 residues. The CDR3 DNA is TGCAGCGCTGAACCCAAACTGAACACTGAAGCTTTCTTT. This sequence encodes CSAEPKLNTEAFF.

This clonotype showed up many times. The chain combines TRBV14 with TRBJ1-1; D gene ambiguous. Trimming cost V 0 bases and J 11 bases, with 10 bases left between them. Germline CDR1 reads SGHDN; CDR2 reads FVKESK. The CDR3 extends over 12 amino acids. The DNA of the CDR3 is TGTGCCAGCAGCCAAGACACCGCTGTGGCTTTCTTT. This encodes CASSQDTAVAFF.

This clonotype was recorded at least ten times. The chain uses TRBV5-8 and TRBJ1-6; 10 nucleotides agree with TRBD1. Germline values: CDR1 SGHTS, CDR2 YDEGEE. The CDR3 loop spans 14 amino acids. The V gene end was trimmed by 4 bases and the J gene end by 8 bases; junction bases not matched to a gene: 3. In DNA, the CDR3 is TGTGCCAGCAGCCGCGGACAGGGGGATTCACCCCTCCACTTT. Encoded protein: CASSRGQGDSPLHF.

The rearrangement uses TRBV20-1 and TRBJ2-1, with 7 bases matching TRBD2. This CDR3 spans 16 amino acids. The germline V gene has CDR1 DFQATT and CDR2 SNEGSKA (reference sequence). Germline trimming cut 2 bases from V and 2 bases from J; bases unmatched to any gene: 9. The CDR3 DNA is TGCAGTGCTAGACATCACCCAGCGGGGACCTACAATGAGCAGTTCTTC. This codes for CSARHHPAGTYNEQFF.

The sample holds a few counts of this clonotype. V and J are TRBV20-1 and TRBJ2-5; 10 positions match TRBD1. V was pared by 3 bases and J by 5 bases, with 3 bases of the junction left unmatched. The CDR3 runs to 13 residues. The germline CDR1 and CDR2 sequences are DFQATT and SNEGSKA (reference sequence). The CDR3 DNA is TGCAGTGCTAGCCTGGGACAGGGGGAGACCCAGTACTTC. This sequence encodes CSASLGQGETQYF.

The genes are TRBV6-1 and TRBJ2-3; D is possibly TRBD2 (6 bases). The CDR3 is 14 residues long. Germline lookup yields CDR1 MNHNS and CDR2 SASEGT. The germline V and J ends were trimmed by 10 bases and 3 bases, with 17 bases remaining between them. This chain's CDR3 is CATGRRGQTDTQYF. CDR3 nucleotide sequence: TGTGCCACCGGGCGGAGGGGTCAGACAGATACGCAGTATTTT.

This chain uses TRBV28 with TRBJ1-2; 10 nucleotides match TRBD1. V lost 5 bases to trimming and J lost 7 bases; unmatched junction nucleotides: 7. CDR3 length: 14 amino acids. Looked up from germline, CDR1 is MDHEN and CDR2 is SYDVKM. The chain's CDR3 is CASSSPGTGVGYTF. In nucleotides, the CDR3 is TGTGCCAGCAGTAGCCCCGGGACAGGGGTTGGCTACACCTTC.

This clonotype showed up many times. The chain recombines TRBV20-1 with TRBJ2-3; TRBD2 matches 8 bases. Germline V gives CDR1 DFQATT, CDR2 SNEGSKA (reference sequence). Trimming took 4 bases from V and 11 from J; bases not matched to a gene: 8. This CDR3 contains 12 residues. This chain's CDR3 is CSATPPAGGQYF. The CDR3 DNA follows: TGCAGTGCTACTCCCCCGGCGGGGGGGCAGTATTTT.

The rearrangement links TRBV20-1 to TRBJ2-7, with D perhaps given as TRBD1 or TRBD2 (5 bases each). This CDR3 spans 15 amino acids. Trimming removed 2 bases at V and 2 bases at J, with 16 bases between. CDR1 DFQATT and CDR2 SNEGSKA come from the germline V gene (reference sequence). The CDR3 reads CSARRGASDPYEQYF. The CDR3 region has the DNA TGCAGTGCTAGAAGGGGAGCCTCGGACCCCTACGAGCAGTACTTC.

The chain uses TRBV5-6 and TRBJ1-5, with 9 bases aligning to TRBD1. Germline CDR1 reads SGHDT; CDR2 reads YYEEEE. The CDR3 totals 15 residues. V gave up 4 bases and J gave up 4 bases; unmatched junction bases: 6. In DNA, the CDR3 is TGTGCCAGCAGCCAGGGGGACAGGGCTAATCAGCCCCAGCATTTT. Its translation: CASSQGDRANQPQHF. Full variable domain (rest looked up from reference TRBV5-6 and TRBJ1-5): DAGVTQSPTHLIKTRGQQVTLRCSPKSGHDTVSWYQQALGQGPQFIFQYYEEEERQRGNFPDRFSGHQFPNYSSELNVNALLLGDSALYLCASSQGDRANQPQHFGDGTRLSIL.

The J gene is TRBJ1-1, the V gene TRBV20-1; D is unresolved. V was clipped by 5 bases and J by 2 bases, with 9 bases between them. The CDR3 consists of 12 residues. Germline-derived CDR1 and CDR2 are DFQATT and SNEGSKA (reference sequence). This CDR3 is CSAASVNTEAFF. The CDR3 DNA is TGCAGTGCTGCGTCCGTAAACACTGAAGCTTTCTTT.

This clonotype has a handful of counts. The genes are TRBV20-1 and TRBJ2-7, with D perhaps given as TRBD1 or TRBD2 (6 bases each). CDR1 DFQATT and CDR2 SNEGSKA come from the germline V gene (reference sequence). With 3 bases removed from V and 7 bases from J, the gap between germline ends came to 22 bases. The CDR3 length is 15 residues. The CDR3 reads CSARGGFTGLGEQYF. CDR3 coding DNA: TGCAGTGCTAGGGGGGGCTTTACAGGGTTGGGAGAGCAGTACTTC.

This clonotype came up a few times. The chain employs TRBV7-8 and TRBJ1-6; D is undetermined. The CDR3 is 14 residues long. V was shortened by 5 bases and J by 9 bases, with 14 bases between the two germline ends. Germline CDR1 SGHVS, CDR2 FQNEAQ. CDR3 DNA: TGTGCCAGCAGCCCGGGAGTTGGAGGTTCACCCCTCCACTTT. The encoded protein is CASSPGVGGSPLHF. The full variable domain, with the rest looked up from reference TRBV7-8 and TRBJ1-6, is GAGVSQSPRYKVAKRGQDVALRCDPISGHVSLFWYQQALGQGPEFLTYFQNEAQLDKSGLPSDRFFAERPEGSVSTLKIQRTQQEDSAVYLCASSPGVGGSPLHFGNGTRLTVT.

V usage is TRBV9 and J usage is TRBJ1-4; D not resolved. The V gene lost 2 bases and the J gene lost 8 bases, with 13 bases spanning the gap. The CDR3 is 14 amino acids. Germline V gene data show CDR1 as SGDLS and CDR2 as YYNGEE. The CDR3 reads CASSVSPLGEKLFF. For the CDR3, the DNA is TGTGCCAGCAGCGTTTCTCCTCTAGGGGAAAAACTGTTTTTT.

The genes are TRBV20-1 and TRBJ2-1; 14 bases match TRBD2. V lost 6 bases to trimming and J lost 7 bases; unmatched junction nucleotides: 5. The CDR3 has 14 residues. Germline loops: CDR1 DFQATT, CDR2 SNEGSKA (reference sequence). The CDR3 is CSATSGGAGNEQFF. As DNA, the CDR3 is TGCAGTGCGACTAGCGGGGGGGCCGGAAATGAGCAGTTCTTC.

This rearrangement joins TRBV20-1 to TRBJ2-1; TRBD2 aligns across 11 bases. This CDR3 contains 19 residues. V was clipped by 0 bases and J by 2 bases; unmatched bases: 12. Germline V gives CDR1 DFQATT, CDR2 SNEGSKA (reference sequence). The CDR3 protein is CSARDYPSGRHSPYNEQFF. CDR3 DNA sequence: TGCAGTGCTAGAGATTATCCTAGCGGGAGGCATTCCCCCTACAATGAGCAGTTCTTC.

This clonotype was picked up a small number of times. This sequence joins TRBV9 and TRBJ2-7; D possibly corresponds to TRBD1 (5 bases). Germline CDR1 SGDLS, CDR2 YYNGEE. Deletions cut 7 bases from V and 0 bases from J, with 20 bases between. This CDR3 is 16 amino acids long. CDR3 DNA: TGTGCCAGCGGCCCCGGATCCGGCAGGGCCTCCTACGAGCAGTACTTC. Translated, it gives CASGPGSGRASYEQYF.

Regarding this clonotype: Just one base apart from a much larger clone, this may be a read error. This chain joins TRBV5-1 and TRBJ2-7; 11 bases align to TRBD2. The CDR3 runs to 15 residues. The V segment lost 0 bases and the J segment 2 bases; nucleotides outside the gene matches: 1. CDR1 and CDR2 from the germline V gene are SGHRS and YFSETQ. CDR3 region: CASSLELAGAYEQYF. CDR3 nucleotides: TGCGCCAGCAGCTTGGAACTAGCGGGAGCCTACGAGCAGTACTTC.